This passage covers 15 T cell receptor beta chains from one sample sequenced in a study of Graves' ophthalmopathy and Graves' hyperthyroidism. RNA transcripts served as template for amplifying TCR beta CDR3 sequences. The authors performed first-round RT-PCR with HTBI primers and then a second-round multiplex PCR. TCRdb used MiXCR to reprocess the multiplex PCR reads, holding one entry per CDR3 protein. The data hold roughly 610,000 distinct CDR3 sequences, with 20% to 25% observed a single time. Sequenced input: peripheral blood. These TCRs come from a woman aged 18-30 years with stable Graves' hyperthyroidism. Some clones in this sample may be carry-over from other donors' samples.

In this sample, this clonotype turned up a few times. V and J are TRBV12-5 and TRBJ2-7; TRBD2 matches 8 bases. The trim removed 2 bases at V and 2 bases at J, leaving 8 bases unmatched. In germline, CDR1 is LGHNT, CDR2 FRNRAP. The CDR3 runs to 16 residues. The CDR3 sequence is CASGLYFGTRAYEQYF. The CDR3 DNA is TGTGCTAGTGGTTTGTATTTCGGGACTAGAGCCTACGAGCAGTACTTC. The full variable domain, rest sourced from reference TRBV12-5 and TRBJ2-7, is DARVTQTPRHKVTEMGQEVTMRCQPILGHNTVFWYRQTMMQGLELLAYFRNRAPLDDSGMPKDRFSAEMPDATLATLKIQPSEPRDSAVYFCASGLYFGTRAYEQYFGPGTRLTVT.

This clonotype has a single count. The chain has TRBV6-1 and TRBJ2-7; 8 bases align to TRBD1. Germline CDR1 reads MNHNS; CDR2 reads SASEGT. Germline trimming cut 5 bases from V and 5 bases from J; bases unmatched to any gene: 8. The CDR3 totals 14 residues. The CDR3 spells CASSLDRVVDEQYF. DNA of the CDR3: TGTGCCAGCAGTCTGGACAGGGTAGTGGACGAGCAGTACTTC.

This clonotype was observed at least ten times. The rearrangement links TRBV6-1 to TRBJ2-7; maybe TRBD1 (5 bases). Looked up from germline, CDR1 is MNHNS and CDR2 is SASEGT. The CDR3 is 14 amino acids. The germline V and J ends were trimmed by 7 bases and 6 bases, with 19 bases remaining between them. The CDR3, as DNA: TGTGCCAGCACCAGACAGCCGGGTAATGTCGAGCAGTACTTC. This translates into CASTRQPGNVEQYF.

The chain joins TRBV11-3 to TRBJ1-2; a possible D gene is TRBD1 (6 bases). V was cut by 4 bases and J by 3 bases, with 12 bases left in between. Germline V CDR1 and CDR2: SGHNT, YENEEA. The CDR3 is 14 residues long. CDR3 in DNA: TGTGCCAGCAGCTGGACAGTAGGAGACTATGGCTACACCTTC. It codes for CASSWTVGDYGYTF.

This clonotype has a count of ten or more. The genes are TRBV6-2 or TRBV6-3 and TRBJ1-6; D gene ambiguous. Trimming took 2 bases from V and 8 from J, leaving 31 bases between them. The CDR3 runs to 21 residues. CDR1 and CDR2 (germline): MNHEY, SVGEGT. CDR3 residues: CASSYDSLLRVRTKEDSPLHF. The CDR3 DNA follows: TGTGCCAGCAGTTACGATAGTTTATTGAGGGTTAGGACCAAAGAGGATTCACCCCTCCACTTT.

This clonotype has a count of ten or more. This sequence joins TRBV7-8 and TRBJ1-1; D unresolved. Germline V lookup: CDR1 SGHVS, CDR2 FQNEAQ. Trimming cost V 4 bases and J 0 bases, with 12 bases left between them. CDR3 length equals 15 residues. The CDR3 coding sequence is TGTGCCAGCAGCTCGCCGACAAAACTGAACACTGAAGCTTTCTTT. Translating gives CASSSPTKLNTEAFF. The full variable domain, rest sourced from reference TRBV7-8 and TRBJ1-1, is GAGVSQSPRYKVAKRGQDVALRCDPISGHVSLFWYQQALGQGPEFLTYFQNEAQLDKSGLPSDRFFAERPEGSVSTLKIQRTQQEDSAVYLCASSSPTKLNTEAFFGQGTRLTVV.

DNA for the CDR3: TGTGCCAGCGGTCCCCGGGACACTCCCTGGTTGCAGTACTTC. This codes for CASGPRDTPWLQYF. This rearrangement joins TRBV12-3 or TRBV12-4 to TRBJ2-7, with D perhaps TRBD1 (6 bases). This CDR3 contains 14 residues. V was trimmed by 8 bases and J by 9 bases, leaving 23 bases between them.

This clonotype was seen ten or more times. V and J are TRBV12-3 or TRBV12-4 and TRBJ2-7; 9 positions match TRBD1. The CDR3 has 14 amino acids. J was trimmed by 6 bases and V by 7 bases; bases with no gene match: 10. The CDR3 DNA reads TGTGCCAGCACCCCCGGGACAGGGAGTGGCGAGCAGTACTTC. Protein product: CASTPGTGSGEQYF.

This clonotype occurred once. The rearrangement joins TRBV12-3 or TRBV12-4 to TRBJ1-1; D remains ambiguous. Trimming left V 2 bases short and J 4 bases short, with 8 bases between. The CDR3 is made up of 13 amino acids. CDR3 coding DNA: TGTGCCAGCAGTTTAATGAGGTCCACTGAAGCTTTCTTT. As protein: CASSLMRSTEAFF.

In DNA, the CDR3 is TGTGCCAGCAGTTACTCGACTAGCGGGGACGACACAGATACGCAGTATTTT. This encodes CASSYSTSGDDTDTQYF. The gene calls are TRBV6-2 or TRBV6-3 and TRBJ2-3, with 11 bases identical to TRBD2. The length of the CDR3 is 17 residues. J was trimmed by 2 bases and V by 0 bases; bases with no gene match: 4. In germline, CDR1 is MNHEY, CDR2 SVGEGT.

This clonotype was seen many times. The chain carries TRBV20-1 and TRBJ1-2, with 8 nucleotides matching TRBD1. The CDR3 totals 15 residues. V gave up 5 bases and J gave up 4 bases; unmatched junction bases: 12. From germline, CDR1 is DFQATT and CDR2 SNEGSKA (reference sequence). This chain's CDR3 is CSALTRTGKFYGYTF. The CDR3 coding sequence is TGCAGTGCTTTGACCCGGACAGGGAAATTCTATGGCTACACCTTC.

This clonotype was recorded at least ten times. The rearrangement uses TRBV30 and TRBJ2-5; 12 bases are a match to TRBD2. V dropped 3 bases and J dropped 7; count of bases not matched to a gene: 0. This CDR3 has 12 residues. Germline V gives CDR1 GTSNPN, CDR2 SVGIG (reference sequence). For the CDR3, the DNA is TGTGCCTGGAGACTAGCGGGGGGGACCCAGTACTTC. Translating it yields CAWRLAGGTQYF. Drawing the rest from reference TRBV30 and TRBJ2-5, the complete variable domain is SQTIHQWPATLVQPVGSPLSLECTVEGTSNPNLYWYRQAAGRGLQLLFYSVGIGQISSEVPQNLSASRPQDRQFILSSKKLLLSDSGFYLCAWRLAGGTQYFGPGTRLLVL.

This clonotype was detected ten times or more. The genes are TRBV4-1 and TRBJ1-3; possibly TRBD1 for D (6 bases). The CDR3 is 16 amino acids. Trimming took off 3 bases at V and 2 bases at J, with 14 bases between the two ends. The V gene's germline CDR1 is MGHRA and CDR2 YSYEKL. In DNA, the CDR3 is TGCGCCAGCAGCCATGTACAGGGCGGACCTGGAAACACCATATATTTT. It yields the protein CASSHVQGGPGNTIYF.

The chain is built from TRBV12-3 or TRBV12-4 and TRBJ2-2; D is undetermined. V lost 8 bases to trimming and J lost 5 bases, with 15 bases between them. The length of the CDR3 is 14 residues. CDR3 sequence (DNA): TGTGCCAGCGAGACAAATGAAAGGACCGGGGAGCTGTTTTTT. Residues: CASETNERTGELFF.

In this sample, this clonotype turned up many times. The chain is built from TRBV5-1 and TRBJ1-1; no clear D. The V end was cut by 4 bases, the J end by 6 bases, with 16 bases between. The germline gives CDR1 SGHRS, CDR2 YFSETQ. This CDR3 region has 14 residues. CDR3 sequence: CASSPEVRASEAFF. Here the CDR3 DNA reads TGCGCCAGCAGCCCGGAGGTAAGGGCCTCTGAAGCTTTCTTT.